Each of the 18 T cell receptor beta chains below was sequenced from the same sample in a study of T cell clonotyping in hematopoietic cell transplantation. TCRdb keeps only in-frame clones here, not all; method: immunoSEQ multiplex PCR. The data show more than 10,000 clones, roughly four fifths seen once. This specimen consisted of PBMCs, obtained 100 days after allogeneic stem cell transplant. The receptors here all came from a female patient aged 40-50 years who had an allogeneic stem cell transplant from a related donor, so T cells may come from the graft donor. Some clones in this sample may be carry-over from other donors' samples.

J is TRBJ1-5 and V is TRBV30; D is possibly TRBD1 (5 bases). This CDR3 is 12 amino acids long. Germline V CDR1 and CDR2: GTSNPN, SVGIG (reference sequence). V dropped 4 bases and J dropped 2 bases, with 6 bases sitting between them. CDR3 amino acids: CAWTTGNQPQHF. The CDR3 DNA reads TGTGCCTGGACGACAGGCAATCAGCCCCAGCATTTT.

V and J are TRBV30 and TRBJ2-7; a possible D gene is TRBD1 (5 bases). The CDR3 runs to 14 residues. V shed 2 bases and J shed 6 bases, with 17 bases lying between them. CDR1 is GTSNPN and CDR2 is SVGIG in the germline V gene (reference sequence). CDR3 DNA sequence: TGTGCCTGGAGTAGGGGCAGGGTTGCAGGCGAGCAGTACTTC. Translated, it gives CAWSRGRVAGEQYF.

J is TRBJ2-1 and V is TRBV11-2; 10 bases line up with TRBD2. The CDR3 spans 18 residues. V gave up 2 bases and J gave up 4 bases; unmatched junction bases: 11. CDR1 and CDR2 from the germline V gene are SGHAT and FQNNGV. The CDR3 reads CASSLQGKSSGSYNEQFF. The CDR3 nucleotides are TGTGCCAGCAGCTTACAGGGGAAATCTAGCGGGAGTTACAATGAGCAGTTCTTC. Supplemented by reference TRBV11-2 and TRBJ2-1, the full variable domain reads EAGVAQSPRYKIIEKRQSVAFWCNPISGHATLYWYQQILGQGPKLLIQFQNNGVVDDSQLPKDRFSAERLKGVDSTLKIQPAKLEDSAVYLCASSLQGKSSGSYNEQFFGPGTRLTVL.

This clone was recorded a few times. The V call is TRBV5-1, the J call TRBJ2-7; perhaps D is TRBD1 or TRBD2 (6 bases each). The CDR3 spans 13 residues. Germline V gene data show CDR1 as SGHRS and CDR2 as YFSETQ. Trimming took off 7 bases at V and 6 bases at J, with 17 bases between the two ends. The CDR3 spells CASRNWGASEQYF. In DNA form, the CDR3 reads TGCGCCAGCCGAAACTGGGGGGCATCCGAGCAGTACTTC.

This clone was detected a few times. The chain is built from TRBV27 and TRBJ2-3, with D perhaps TRBD2 (5 bases). Trimming removed 6 bases at V and 6 bases at J, with 13 bases between. Germline CDR1 reads MNHEY; CDR2 reads SMNVEV (reference sequence). This CDR3 is 13 amino acids long. CDR3 sequence (DNA): TGTGCCAGCAGCTTTATTCCGGGGGATACGCAGTATTTT. This sequence encodes CASSFIPGDTQYF.

J is TRBJ2-7 and V is TRBV6-5; D is undetermined. Trimming took 4 bases from V and 3 from J, leaving 13 bases between them. This CDR3 is 14 amino acids long. The germline gives CDR1 MNHEY, CDR2 SVGAGI. CDR3 loop: CASSSGETNYEQYF. The DNA of the CDR3 is TGTGCCAGCAGTTCCGGCGAGACGAACTACGAGCAGTACTTC.

V gene TRBV5-6 combines with J gene TRBJ1-2, with unresolved D. Trimming shortened V by 3 bases and J by 5 bases, and 11 bases separated the two germline ends. The CDR3 contains 13 residues. Germline V gene data show CDR1 as SGHDT and CDR2 as YYEEEE. The CDR3 sequence: CASSSVQIYGYTF. In DNA, the CDR3 is TGTGCCAGCAGCTCTGTGCAAATTTATGGCTACACCTTC.

This clone was seen just once. This rearrangement joins TRBV30 to TRBJ1-1; D is possibly TRBD1 (5 bases). V shed 0 bases and J shed 3 bases, with 8 bases lying between them. Looked up from germline, CDR1 is GTSNPN and CDR2 is SVGIG (reference sequence). The CDR3 has 13 amino acids. This CDR3 is CAWSVGGDTEAFF. The CDR3 DNA reads as TGTGCCTGGAGTGTTGGAGGGGACACTGAAGCTTTCTTT.

The rearrangement joins TRBV29-1 to TRBJ2-3; 8 bases line up with TRBD1. This CDR3 has 14 residues. Germline V lookup: CDR1 SQVTM, CDR2 ANQGSEA. With 7 bases clipped from V and 4 bases from J, the junction kept 10 bases outside the gene matches. The CDR3 bases are TGCAGCGGGAGACAGGGGTCCCGTCCAGATACGCAGTATTTT. It is translated as CSGRQGSRPDTQYF.

This clone showed up just a few times. The chain combines TRBV5-1 with TRBJ2-7; 7 positions match TRBD2. With 0 bases clipped from V and 5 bases from J, the junction kept 8 bases outside the gene matches. CDR1 is SGHRS, CDR2 YFSETQ, per germline. This CDR3 comprises 15 residues. In nucleotides, the CDR3 is TGCGCCAGCAGCTTGGATGGGGGGGTGGACGACGAGCAGTACTTC. This codes for CASSLDGGVDDEQYF.

The genes are TRBV30 and TRBJ2-3; TRBD2 is a possible D gene (6 bases). Deletions cut 7 bases from V and 4 bases from J, with 15 bases between. Germline V lookup: CDR1 GTSNPN, CDR2 SVGIG (reference sequence). The CDR3 extends over 13 amino acids. CDR3 bases: TGTGCCTTAGGGGCCAGGAGGGCAGATACGCAGTATTTT. Translation: CALGARRADTQYF.

The chain links TRBV19 to TRBJ1-5; tentative D call: TRBD1 (5 bases). The CDR3 is made up of 14 amino acids. The ends were cut back, 4 bases at V and 7 bases at J, with 14 bases in the middle. In germline, CDR1 is LNHDA, CDR2 SQIVND (reference sequence). CDR3 residues: CASSRRGEEQPQHF. The CDR3 DNA reads TGTGCCAGTAGTAGACGGGGCGAGGAGCAGCCCCAGCATTTT.

The V call is TRBV9, the J call TRBJ2-5; D is unclear. The CDR3 covers 13 residues. From germline, CDR1 is SGDLS and CDR2 YYNGEE. Trimming removed 2 bases at V and 1 base at J, with 6 bases between. CDR3 in DNA: TGTGCCAGCAGCGTTGCACGCCAAGAGACCCAGTACTTC. Translated: CASSVARQETQYF.

This clone showed up just once. This chain joins TRBV5-4 and TRBJ2-7; maybe TRBD2 (6 bases). Germline assignment: CDR1 SGHNT and CDR2 YYREEE (reference sequence). Trimming removed 0 bases from V and 2 bases from J, with 12 bases in between. This CDR3 comprises 15 residues. CDR3 sequence reads: CASSLGRGEAYEQYF. The CDR3 bases are TGTGCCAGCAGCTTGGGACGAGGGGAGGCCTACGAGCAGTACTTC.

V usage is TRBV5-6 and J usage is TRBJ2-6; no definite D call. The CDR3 contains 13 residues. The V and J ends lost 1 base and 4 bases respectively, with 3 bases between them. The V gene's germline CDR1 is SGHDT and CDR2 YYEEEE. CDR3: CASSLTGANVLTF. The DNA of the CDR3 is TGTGCCAGCAGCTTGACAGGGGCCAACGTCCTGACTTTC.

CDR3 DNA sequence: TGTGCCAGCAGTGGGTCAGGGGCCTACGAGCAGTACTTC. Translating gives CASSGSGAYEQYF. J is TRBJ2-7 and V is TRBV2; D may be TRBD1 (6 bases). The CDR3 spans 13 residues. The germline V gene encodes CDR1 SNHLY and CDR2 FYNNEI. V was shortened by 4 bases and J by 2 bases, with 9 bases between the two germline ends.

The V and J genes are TRBV19 and TRBJ1-5, with TRBD1 matching 7 bases. J lost 2 bases, V lost 3 bases, and 10 bases had no gene match. This CDR3 is 17 amino acids long. Per germline, CDR1 LNHDA and CDR2 SQIVND (reference sequence). CDR3 sequence (DNA): TGTGCCAGTAGTATGTCCGGGGCAGGGGGTGGCAATCAGCCCCAGCATTTT. Translating gives CASSMSGAGGGNQPQHF.

J is TRBJ2-7 and V is TRBV5-1; 9 nucleotides line up with TRBD2. Losses at the gene ends were 2 bases for V and 5 bases for J; bases not matched to a gene: 5. The CDR3 totals 14 residues. From germline, CDR1 is SGHRS and CDR2 YFSETQ. The DNA for the CDR3 is TGCGCCAGCAGCTTAATAGCGGGAGCTCACGAGCAGTACTTC. Residues: CASSLIAGAHEQYF.